The subject of this entry is one T cell receptor beta chain. Its antigen is not known. CDR1 SGHDN and CDR2 FVKESK come from the germline V gene. The length of the CDR3 is 21 residues. V was clipped by 0 bases and J by 5 bases; unmatched bases: 19. The data stem from a study of Ad26.COV2.S vaccination and SARS-CoV-2 variants. Across the whole study: Of the COV1001 trial arms, the Ad26.COV2.S arm included the donor. Notes on the study in general: There was a possibility that the TCR breadth and depth analyses underestimated total T cell responses.

Stated treatment: some 20 received Ad26.COV2.S at low or high dose, single or two shots; about five received placebo; per-sample allocation not given. Sampling happened 63 days after the first vaccine or placebo injection. An Ad26 vector expressing Wuhan-strain SARS-CoV-2 spike served as the vaccine. Assay used: immunoSEQ multiplex PCR; TCRdb lists only in-frame clones, some missing. Of around 370,000 clones listed, 80% to 90% were seen once; the top ten hold 3% to 4%. The input for sequencing was peripheral blood, taken in a trial of Ad26.COV2.S vaccine versus placebo. The TCR sequence derives from a person aged 18-65 years who received the Ad26.COV2.S COVID-19 vaccine or a placebo. J is TRBJ2-1 and V is TRBV14, with TRBD2 matching 10 bases. The CDR3 loop reads CASSQDGETSGTLLGDNEQFF. The CDR3 DNA reads TGTGCCAGCAGCCAAGATGGGGAAACTAGCGGGACCCTCTTAGGAGACAATGAGCAGTTCTTC.